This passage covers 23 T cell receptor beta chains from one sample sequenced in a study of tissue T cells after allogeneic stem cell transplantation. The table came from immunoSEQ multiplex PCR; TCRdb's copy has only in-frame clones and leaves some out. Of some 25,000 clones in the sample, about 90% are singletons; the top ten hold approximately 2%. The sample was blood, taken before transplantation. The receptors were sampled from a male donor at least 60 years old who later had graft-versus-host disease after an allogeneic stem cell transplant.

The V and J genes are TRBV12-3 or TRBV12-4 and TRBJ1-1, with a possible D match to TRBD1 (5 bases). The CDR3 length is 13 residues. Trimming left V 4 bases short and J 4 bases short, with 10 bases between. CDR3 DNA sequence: TGTGCCAGCAGTTCCCGGGGGGGCACTGAAGCTTTCTTT. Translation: CASSSRGGTEAFF.

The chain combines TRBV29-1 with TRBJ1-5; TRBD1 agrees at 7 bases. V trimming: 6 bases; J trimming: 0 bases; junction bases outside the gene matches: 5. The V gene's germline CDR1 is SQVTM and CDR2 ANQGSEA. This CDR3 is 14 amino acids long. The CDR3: CSVGQANSNQPQHF. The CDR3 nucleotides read TGCAGCGTCGGACAGGCTAATAGCAATCAGCCCCAGCATTTT.

For the CDR3, the DNA is TGTGCCAGCAGACCCGGGACTAGCCCCTACAATGAGCAGTTCTTC. Translated, it gives CASRPGTSPYNEQFF. This chain connects TRBV6-5 to TRBJ2-1, with 9 bases matching TRBD2. The CDR3 totals 15 residues. CDR1 is MNHEY, CDR2 SVGAGI, per germline. V shed 6 bases, J shed 2 bases, and the junction held 5 bases outside the gene matches.

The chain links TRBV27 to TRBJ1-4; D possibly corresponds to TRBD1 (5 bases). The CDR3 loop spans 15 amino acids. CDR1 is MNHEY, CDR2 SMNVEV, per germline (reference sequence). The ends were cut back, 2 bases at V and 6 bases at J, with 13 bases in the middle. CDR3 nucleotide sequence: TGTGCCAGCAGTTTAGGGGGAAGTGAAGATGAAAAACTGTTTTTT. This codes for CASSLGGSEDEKLFF.

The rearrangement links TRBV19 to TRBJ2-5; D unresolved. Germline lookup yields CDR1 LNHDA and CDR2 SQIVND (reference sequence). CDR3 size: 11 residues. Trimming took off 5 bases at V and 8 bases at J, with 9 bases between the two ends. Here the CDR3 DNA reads TGTGCCAGTAGTTCCGGGCTAACCCAGTACTTC. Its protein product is CASSSGLTQYF.

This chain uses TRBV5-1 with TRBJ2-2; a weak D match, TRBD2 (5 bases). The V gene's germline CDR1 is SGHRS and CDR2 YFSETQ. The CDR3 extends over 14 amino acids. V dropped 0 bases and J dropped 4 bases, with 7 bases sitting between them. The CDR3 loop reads CASSLDGGTGELFF. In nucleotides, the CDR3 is TGCGCCAGCAGCTTGGATGGAGGCACCGGGGAGCTGTTTTTT.

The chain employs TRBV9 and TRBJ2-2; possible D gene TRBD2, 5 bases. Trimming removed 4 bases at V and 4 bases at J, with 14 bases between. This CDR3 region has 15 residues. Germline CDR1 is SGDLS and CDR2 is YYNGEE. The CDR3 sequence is CASSRRGPSTGELFF. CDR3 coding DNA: TGTGCCAGCAGCCGCCGAGGGCCATCCACCGGGGAGCTGTTTTTT.

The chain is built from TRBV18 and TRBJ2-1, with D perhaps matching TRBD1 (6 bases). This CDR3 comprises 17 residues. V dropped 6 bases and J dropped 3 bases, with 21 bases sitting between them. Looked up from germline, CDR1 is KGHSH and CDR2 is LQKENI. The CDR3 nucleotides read TGTGCCAGCTCCAACTCCAGGGGCGAAAAGGTCTACAATGAGCAGTTCTTC. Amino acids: CASSNSRGEKVYNEQFF.

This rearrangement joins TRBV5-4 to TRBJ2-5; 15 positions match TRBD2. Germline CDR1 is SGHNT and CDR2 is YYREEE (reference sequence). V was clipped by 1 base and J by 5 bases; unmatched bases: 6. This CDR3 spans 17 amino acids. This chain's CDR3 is CASSLPGLAGGRETQYF. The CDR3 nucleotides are TGTGCCAGCAGCTTGCCGGGACTAGCGGGGGGCCGGGAGACCCAGTACTTC.

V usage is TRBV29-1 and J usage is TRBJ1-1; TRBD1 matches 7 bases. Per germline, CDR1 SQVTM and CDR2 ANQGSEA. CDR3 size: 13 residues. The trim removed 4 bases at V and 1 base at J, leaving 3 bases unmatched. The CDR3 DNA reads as TGCAGCGTTGCCAGGGGGAAGAACACTGAAGCTTTCTTT. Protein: CSVARGKNTEAFF.

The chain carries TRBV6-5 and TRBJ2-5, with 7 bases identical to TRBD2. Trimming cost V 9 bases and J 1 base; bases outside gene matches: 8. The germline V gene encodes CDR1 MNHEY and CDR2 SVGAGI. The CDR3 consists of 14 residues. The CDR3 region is CASTRDYPQETQYF. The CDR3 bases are TGTGCCAGTACCAGGGACTATCCCCAAGAGACCCAGTACTTC.

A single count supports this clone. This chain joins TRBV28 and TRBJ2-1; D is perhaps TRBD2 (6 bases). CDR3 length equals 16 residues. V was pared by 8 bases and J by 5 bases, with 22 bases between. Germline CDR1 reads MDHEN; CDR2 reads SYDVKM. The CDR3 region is CASDTLGTQIHNEQFF. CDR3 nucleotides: TGTGCCAGCGATACTCTCGGGACTCAGATCCACAATGAGCAGTTCTTC.

CDR3 nucleotide sequence: TGTGCCAGCTCACCCCAGGGACTAGCGGAGGCCGGGGAGCTGTTTTTT. It yields the protein CASSPQGLAEAGELFF. The V gene is TRBV18, the J gene TRBJ2-2, with 11 positions matching TRBD2. Germline V gene sequence: CDR1 KGHSH, CDR2 LQKENI. The length of the CDR3 is 16 residues. With 3 bases clipped from V and 6 bases from J, the junction kept 6 bases outside the gene matches.

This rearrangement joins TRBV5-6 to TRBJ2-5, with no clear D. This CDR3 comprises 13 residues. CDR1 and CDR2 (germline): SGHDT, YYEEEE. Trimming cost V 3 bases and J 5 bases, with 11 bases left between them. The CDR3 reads CASSSPLGETQYF. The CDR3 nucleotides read TGTGCCAGCAGCTCACCACTGGGGGAGACCCAGTACTTC.

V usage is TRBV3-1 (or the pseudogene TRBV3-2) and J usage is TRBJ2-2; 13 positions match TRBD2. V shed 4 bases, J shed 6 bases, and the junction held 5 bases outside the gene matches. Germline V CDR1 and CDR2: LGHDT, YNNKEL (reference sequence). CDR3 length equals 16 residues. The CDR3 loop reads CASSPTSGGAAGELFF. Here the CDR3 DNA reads TGTGCCAGCAGCCCAACTAGCGGGGGGGCTGCCGGGGAGCTGTTTTTT.

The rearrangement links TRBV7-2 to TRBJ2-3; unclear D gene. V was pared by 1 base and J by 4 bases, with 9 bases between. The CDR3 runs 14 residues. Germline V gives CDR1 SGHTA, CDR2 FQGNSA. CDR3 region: CASSLELNSDTQYF. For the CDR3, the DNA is TGTGCCAGCAGCTTAGAACTAAACTCAGATACGCAGTATTTT.

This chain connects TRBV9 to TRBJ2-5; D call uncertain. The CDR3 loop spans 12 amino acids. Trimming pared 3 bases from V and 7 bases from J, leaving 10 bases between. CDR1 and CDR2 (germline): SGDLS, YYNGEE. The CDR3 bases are TGTGCCAGCAGCGATACAGCCTTGACCCAGTACTTC. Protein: CASSDTALTQYF.

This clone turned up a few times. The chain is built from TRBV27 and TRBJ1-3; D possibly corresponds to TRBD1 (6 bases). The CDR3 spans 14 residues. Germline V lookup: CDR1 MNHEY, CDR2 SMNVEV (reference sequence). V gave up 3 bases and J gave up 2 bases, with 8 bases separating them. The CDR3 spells CASSFGQPGNTIYF. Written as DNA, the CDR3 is TGTGCCAGCAGTTTCGGACAGCCTGGAAACACCATATATTTT.

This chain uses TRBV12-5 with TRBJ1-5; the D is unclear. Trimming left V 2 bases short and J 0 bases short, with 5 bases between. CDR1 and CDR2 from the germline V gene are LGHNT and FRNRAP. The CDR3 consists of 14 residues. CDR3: CASGLSDSNQPQHF. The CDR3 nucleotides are TGTGCTAGTGGTTTGTCCGATAGCAATCAGCCCCAGCATTTT.

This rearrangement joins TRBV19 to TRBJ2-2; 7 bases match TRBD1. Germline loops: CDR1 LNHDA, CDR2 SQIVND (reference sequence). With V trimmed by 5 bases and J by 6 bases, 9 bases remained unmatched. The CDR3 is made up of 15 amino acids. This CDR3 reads CASSPTGVRAGELFF. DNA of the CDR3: TGTGCCAGTAGTCCTACAGGGGTGAGAGCCGGGGAGCTGTTTTTT.

CDR3 nucleotide sequence: TGCGCCAGCAGCATGTGGGAGTCGAGAGAGCAGTACTTC. Protein sequence: CASSMWESREQYF. The gene calls are TRBV5-1 and TRBJ2-7; D may be TRBD2 (5 bases). Germline V gene lookup returns CDR1 SGHRS and CDR2 YFSETQ. Between the trimmed V and J ends, which lost 4 bases and 7 bases, there was a span of 15 bases. The CDR3 contains 13 residues.

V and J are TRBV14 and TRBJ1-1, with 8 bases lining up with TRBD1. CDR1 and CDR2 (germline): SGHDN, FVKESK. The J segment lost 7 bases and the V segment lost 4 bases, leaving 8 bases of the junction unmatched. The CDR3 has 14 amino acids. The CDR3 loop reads CASSLITGTGEAFF. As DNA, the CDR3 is TGTGCCAGCAGCCTTATCACCGGGACAGGTGAAGCTTTCTTT.

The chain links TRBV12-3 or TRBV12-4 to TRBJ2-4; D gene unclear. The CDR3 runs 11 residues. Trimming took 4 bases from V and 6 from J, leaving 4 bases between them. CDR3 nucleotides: TGTGCCAGCAGTTACCTAAACATTCAGTACTTC. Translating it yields CASSYLNIQYF.